These T cell receptor beta chains were read from a single sample in a study of blood T cells in healthy people across ages. MiXCR was run by TCRdb on the 5' RACE reads, yielding one entry per CDR3 protein. The repertoire includes approximately 1.5 million distinct CDR3 sequences, approximately 43% of them detected once, and about 3.8% sits in the top ten. Specimen: blood. The receptors were gathered from a young woman in good health. Each CDR3 is given without its conserved first and last residue. Not all rows give a size; the values are once, few, many and, for expanded clones, a class.

j_call clone_size v_call cdr3_aa
TRBJ2-2 - TRBV9 ASTPQGAYNTGELF
TRBJ1-2 - TRBV10-3 ATWTAVNYGYT
TRBJ2-7 - TRBV20-1 SANRPGGGYEQY
TRBJ2-1 - TRBV30 AWSSSSGRAVRF
TRBJ1-1 - TRBV20-1 SATRQHMNTEAF
TRBJ2-1 - TRBV29-1 SVSLAGYYNEQF
TRBJ2-7 - TRBV29-1 SGEGTGTEQY
TRBJ1-2 - TRBV5-1 ASSPDRGRGYGYT
TRBJ2-7 few TRBV7-2 ASRSDSRSPYEQY
TRBJ2-7 few TRBV20-1 SANPGTGLNYEQY
TRBJ2-3 - TRBV7-9 ASSPAGTWGTDTQY
TRBJ1-1 - TRBV7-9 ATRRGAGTEAF
TRBJ2-7 - TRBV6-2/TRBV6-3 ASTLAEPYEQY
- few TRBV6-6 ASSKGQVETQY
TRBJ2-7 - TRBV7-2 ASSPRTSTYYEQY
TRBJ1-5 many TRBV7-2 ASSLGGRSNQPQH
TRBJ2-7 few TRBV20-1 SARKRREPYEQY
TRBJ2-1 few TRBV7-2 ASSPYLTNEQF
TRBJ1-2 - TRBV20-1 SARITGEGYT
TRBJ1-5 - TRBV27 ASSFQPSQPQH
TRBJ2-3 many TRBV27 ASSSGRTDTQY
TRBJ2-1 - TRBV4-1 ASSSPARTGGLGYEQF
TRBJ2-1 - TRBV28 ASSPPALANNEQF
TRBJ2-2 once TRBV6-1 ATGLTLVAGELF
TRBJ2-1 few TRBV25-1 ASSGGTRIFYNEQF